The rows below give T cell receptor beta chains drawn from one sample of a study of blood T cell repertoires in COVID-19. The method was immunoSEQ multiplex PCR; TCRdb's version includes in-frame clones alone and lacks a portion of them. The sample holds approximately 110,000 clones, over 75% seen once. Sequencing was carried out using peripheral blood. These receptors were collected from a woman in her seventies who had recovered from COVID-19. The CDR3 runs from the conserved cysteine through the conserved F or W. A D gene is named only where the DNA matches it firmly. Clone sizes are given selectively: once, few, many, or a class where the clone is expanded.

J: TRBJ1-2
D: NA
length: 12
V: TRBV12-3/TRBV12-4
size: NA
DNA: TGTGCCAGCAGTTTAGCCAGGGGTGGCTACACCTTC
CDR3: CASSLARGGYTF

J: TRBJ1-5
D: NA
length: 16
V: TRBV2
size: once
DNA: TGTGCCAGCAGTGACGGCTGGAGGGTTAGCAATCAGCCCCAGCATTTT
CDR3: CASSDGWRVSNQPQHF

J: TRBJ2-7
D: TRBD1
length: 14
V: TRBV28
size: NA
DNA: TGTGCCAGCAGTTTTTCGGGACAGTACTACGAGCAGTACTTC
CDR3: CASSFSGQYYEQYF

J: TRBJ2-7
D: NA
length: 14
V: TRBV19
size: NA
DNA: TGTGCCAGTAGTCTAGAAACAGGGAACTACGAGCAGTACTTC
CDR3: CASSLETGNYEQYF

J: TRBJ2-1
D: TRBD1
length: 16
V: TRBV18
size: NA
DNA: TGTGCCAGCTCACCACTGGACAGGGGGTCCTACAATGAGCAGTTCTTC
CDR3: CASSPLDRGSYNEQFF

J: TRBJ1-3
D: TRBD1
length: 15
V: TRBV25-1
size: few
DNA: TGTGCCGTCTCAGGGGGCGCCGCTTCTGGAAACACCATATATTTT
CDR3: CAVSGGAASGNTIYF

J: TRBJ2-7
D: NA
length: 13
V: TRBV4-3
size: NA
DNA: TGCGCCAGCAGCCATTCCTTCTCCTACGAGCAGTACTTC
CDR3: CASSHSFSYEQYF

J: TRBJ2-1
D: NA
length: 14
V: TRBV27
size: NA
DNA: TGTGCCAGCAGTTTCCGCGGGTCCTACAATGAGCAGTTCTTC
CDR3: CASSFRGSYNEQFF

J: TRBJ2-3
D: TRBD2
length: 18
V: TRBV28
size: NA
DNA: TGTGCCAGCAGTTGGCCTAGCGGGAGGGGGGGATTCACAGATACGCAGTATTTT
CDR3: CASSWPSGRGGFTDTQYF

J: TRBJ1-1
D: NA
length: 15
V: TRBV6-5
size: NA
DNA: TGTGCCAGCAGTTACCTCGTGGGCCCCCGGAGGGGAGCTTTCTTT
CDR3: CASSYLVGPRRGAFF

J: TRBJ2-2
D: TRBD2
length: 16
V: TRBV7-3
size: NA
DNA: TGTGCCAGCAGCCGGGGGACTAGCGGGAATACCGGGGAGCTGTTTTTT
CDR3: CASSRGTSGNTGELFF

J: TRBJ2-2
D: TRBD2
length: 15
V: TRBV4-3
size: NA
DNA: TGCGCCAGCAGCCAAGGCCTAGCGGAGGCCGGGGAGCTGTTTTTT
CDR3: CASSQGLAEAGELFF

J: TRBJ1-2
D: TRBD1
length: 20
V: TRBV28
size: NA
DNA: TGTGCCAGCGAACCTGCAGGACCATCCAGGGGGCAGAATTTTAACTATGGCTACACCTTC
CDR3: CASEPAGPSRGQNFNYGYTF

J: TRBJ2-7
D: TRBD1
length: 15
V: TRBV5-6
size: few
DNA: TGTGCCAGCAGCGTTCCCCGGGACAGGGTCTACGAGCAGTACTTC
CDR3: CASSVPRDRVYEQYF

J: TRBJ2-5
D: TRBD1
length: 16
V: TRBV13
size: NA
DNA: TGTGCCAGCAGCTCGAAAGGGTCGACAGGGGATGGGACCCAGTACTTC
CDR3: CASSSKGSTGDGTQYF

J: TRBJ1-5
D: NA
length: 12
V: TRBV28
size: once
DNA: TGTGCCAGCAGCTCCCCGTCCCAGCCCCAGCATTTT
CDR3: CASSSPSQPQHF

J: TRBJ1-5
D: TRBD1
length: 15
V: TRBV19
size: NA
DNA: TGTGCCAGTAGTATAGATAGCACAGGGGAACAGCCCCAGCATTTT
CDR3: CASSIDSTGEQPQHF

J: TRBJ2-1
D: TRBD2
length: 15
V: TRBV5-4
size: NA
DNA: TGTGCCAGCAGATTGGCCAGCGGGAGAGGGGAGGAGCAGTTCTTC
CDR3: CASRLASGRGEEQFF

J: TRBJ2-7
D: NA
length: 15
V: TRBV3-1/TRBV3-2
size: NA
DNA: TGTGCCAGCAGCCAAGGCCCAGGATTCTCCTACGAGCAGTACTTC
CDR3: CASSQGPGFSYEQYF

J: TRBJ2-2
D: TRBD1
length: 14
V: TRBV2
size: NA
DNA: TGTGCCAGCTGCACAGGGGCTTCCACCGGGGAGCTGTTTTTT
CDR3: CASCTGASTGELFF

J: TRBJ2-1
D: NA
length: 13
V: TRBV9
size: NA
DNA: TGTGCCAGCAGCGTAGGCTCTGGGGGGGAGCAGTTCTTC
CDR3: CASSVGSGGEQFF

J: TRBJ2-3
D: NA
length: 16
V: TRBV7-2
size: NA
DNA: TGTGCCAGCAGCTTAGGAGCAGGAACTAGCACAGATACGCAGTATTTT
CDR3: CASSLGAGTSTDTQYF

J: TRBJ2-3
D: NA
length: 14
V: TRBV7-9
size: few
DNA: TGTGCCAGCAGCACCCCGACTAGTCCAGATACGCAGTATTTT
CDR3: CASSTPTSPDTQYF

J: TRBJ2-7
D: NA
length: 15
V: TRBV5-4
size: few
DNA: TGTGCCAGCAGCCTCGGAACCGGACAGACCTACGAGCAGTACTTC
CDR3: CASSLGTGQTYEQYF

J: TRBJ2-1
D: TRBD2
length: 15
V: TRBV5-1
size: NA
DNA: TGCGCCAGCAGTTCGACTAGCGGACACTACAATGAGCAGTTCTTC
CDR3: CASSSTSGHYNEQFF

J: TRBJ1-1
D: NA
length: 13
V: TRBV7-3
size: NA
DNA: TGTGCCAGCAGTTTCCAGCAGGCCACTGAAGCTTTCTTT
CDR3: CASSFQQATEAFF

J: TRBJ1-2
D: TRBD1
length: 15
V: TRBV2
size: NA
DNA: TGTGCCAGCAGTGGTTTGACAGGGGGAGTTGTAAACTACACCTTC
CDR3: CASSGLTGGVVNYTF

J: TRBJ1-3
D: NA
length: 12
V: TRBV12-3/TRBV12-4
size: NA
DNA: TGTGCCAGCAGTTTGCCTAAAACCACCATATATTTT
CDR3: CASSLPKTTIYF

J: TRBJ2-2
D: TRBD2
length: 19
V: TRBV5-1
size: few
DNA: TGCGCCAGCAGCTTGGCCCTTCGGCTAGCGGGAGTGCCGGCCGGGGAGCTGTTTTTT
CDR3: CASSLALRLAGVPAGELFF

J: TRBJ2-1
D: TRBD2
length: 16
V: TRBV4-3
size: NA
DNA: TGCGCCAGCAGCCAGGGGGGACTAGCGGACCACAATGAGCAGTTCTTC
CDR3: CASSQGGLADHNEQFF

J: TRBJ2-5
D: TRBD1
length: 14
V: TRBV10-3
size: NA
DNA: TGTGCCATTGGGAAAGGGACAGGGGAAGAGACCCAGTACTTC
CDR3: CAIGKGTGEETQYF

J: TRBJ1-6
D: TRBD1
length: 16
V: TRBV4-3
size: NA
DNA: TGCGCCAGCAGCCAAGACCGTGGACAGGGGGGTGCACCCCTCCACTTT
CDR3: CASSQDRGQGGAPLHF

J: TRBJ2-1
D: TRBD2
length: 15
V: TRBV29-1
size: NA
DNA: TGCAGCGTCGCAAGACTAGCGGGAGGAAACAATGAGCAGTTCTTC
CDR3: CSVARLAGGNNEQFF

J: TRBJ2-5
D: NA
length: 14
V: TRBV2
size: NA
DNA: TGTGCCAGCAGTGGGAACCGAGGGCAAGAGACCCAGTACTTC
CDR3: CASSGNRGQETQYF

J: TRBJ2-7
D: TRBD2
length: 13
V: TRBV6-1
size: NA
DNA: TGTGCCAGCAGTGAAAGTGGGGTAGCGGGCGAGTACTTC
CDR3: CASSESGVAGEYF

J: TRBJ1-2
D: TRBD1
length: 13
V: TRBV27
size: NA
DNA: TGTGCCAGCAGGGACAGGGAAGGCTATGGCTACACCTTC
CDR3: CASRDREGYGYTF

J: TRBJ2-7
D: TRBD2
length: 16
V: TRBV5-4
size: NA
DNA: TGTGCCAGCAGCTCCCCGGGACTAGCGGGGAGGAACGAGCAGTACTTC
CDR3: CASSSPGLAGRNEQYF